This is a list of T cell receptor beta chains from one sample in a study of T cells and Merkel cell carcinoma outcomes. The method was immunoSEQ multiplex PCR; TCRdb's version includes in-frame clones alone and lacks a portion of them. The data hold fewer than 25,000 clones, with roughly 82% observed a single time. Sequenced: tumor tissue from Merkel cell carcinoma. Receptors originate from a human donor with Merkel cell carcinoma. The CDR3 runs from the conserved cysteine through the conserved F or W. The D gene is left open where the match is weak. The size entry is marked missing in some rows and otherwise reads once, few, many or a size class.

.	.	TRBJ2-1	TRBV6-1	CASSDSFYNEQFF	TGTGCCAGCAGTGATTCCTTCTACAATGAGCAGTTCTTC
.	.	TRBJ2-2	TRBV4-1	CASSHAGPGELFF	TGCGCCAGCAGCCATGCGGGGCCCGGGGAGCTGTTTTTT
.	TRBD1	TRBJ2-5	TRBV15	CATSRLDRDKETQYF	TGTGCCACCAGCAGACTGGACAGGGACAAAGAGACCCAGTACTTC
.	.	TRBJ1-2	TRBV19	CASSGEAYGYTF	TGTGCCAGTAGTGGGGAGGCCTATGGCTACACCTTC
once	TRBD1	TRBJ2-7	TRBV30	CAWSVGPGTAYEQYF	TGTGCCTGGAGTGTAGGACCCGGGACAGCCTACGAGCAGTACTTC
.	TRBD1	TRBJ2-7	TRBV5-1	CASSLRRGTGNYEQYF	TGCGCCAGCAGCTTGCGTAGGGGGACAGGGAACTACGAGCAGTACTTC
.	TRBD1	TRBJ2-5	TRBV5-1	CASSFDGQGLRETQYF	TGCGCCAGCAGCTTCGACGGACAGGGTTTGAGAGAGACCCAGTACTTC
.	.	TRBJ2-1	TRBV9	CASSVTRFYNEQFF	TGTGCCAGCAGCGTAACCCGATTTTACAATGAGCAGTTCTTC
.	.	TRBJ1-5	TRBV19	CASCPGDSNQPQHF	TGTGCCAGTTGTCCGGGGGATAGCAATCAGCCCCAGCATTTT
few	.	TRBJ1-2	TRBV15	CATSRTGRGYTF	TGTGCCACCAGCAGGACGGGGAGGGGCTACACCTTC
medium-sized	.	TRBJ2-2	TRBV15	CATSRDGVGTGELFF	TGTGCCACCAGCAGAGATGGGGTGGGGACCGGGGAGCTGTTTTTT
.	.	TRBJ2-5	TRBV10-3	CAISEGLRGVETQYF	TGTGCCATCAGTGAGGGACTTCGTGGGGTGGAGACCCAGTACTTC
few	.	TRBJ1-2	TRBV29-1	CSVEGREDGYTF	TGCAGCGTTGAGGGCAGGGAAGATGGCTACACCTTC
.	.	TRBJ2-7	TRBV11-2	CASSLVIGCGGAYEQYF	TGTGCCAGCAGCTTAGTTATTGGGTGTGGGGGGGCGTACGAGCAGTACTTC
.	TRBD2	TRBJ2-1	TRBV7-9	CASSLAGRGNEQFF	TGTGCCAGCAGCCTAGCGGGGAGGGGCAATGAGCAGTTCTTC
.	.	TRBJ2-7	TRBV20-1	CSASTSYEQYF	TGCAGTGCGAGCACCAGCTACGAGCAGTACTTC
.	.	TRBJ2-2	TRBV7-9	CASSLWQKNTGELFF	TGTGCCAGCAGCTTATGGCAGAAAAACACCGGGGAGCTGTTTTTT
.	TRBD1	TRBJ1-5	TRBV7-9	CASSRGTGGVQPQHF	TGTGCCAGCAGCCGCGGGACAGGGGGTGTTCAGCCCCAGCATTTT
.	TRBD1	TRBJ2-7	TRBV7-8	CASSAGTAAYEQYF	TGTGCCAGCAGCGCCGGGACAGCAGCCTACGAGCAGTACTTC
.	.	TRBJ2-1	TRBV7-9	CASSLKEYNEQFF	TGTGCCAGCAGCTTAAAGGAGTACAATGAGCAGTTCTTC
.	.	TRBJ2-3	TRBV5-4	CASWGDLTDTQYF	TGTGCCAGCTGGGGGGACCTCACAGATACGCAGTATTTT
.	.	TRBJ2-1	TRBV13	CASSLGGSSYNEQFF	TGTGCCAGCAGCTTAGGGGGGAGCTCCTACAATGAGCAGTTCTTC
.	TRBD2	TRBJ2-6	TRBV27	CASSSLWASGRATGANVLTF	TGTGCCAGCAGTTCACTCTGGGCTAGCGGGAGGGCTACTGGGGCCAACGTCCTGACTTTC
.	.	TRBJ2-7	TRBV7-9	CASSLSYEQYF	TGTGCCAGCAGTTTAAGTTACGAGCAGTACTTC
.	TRBD2	TRBJ2-7	TRBV10-3	CATKREAGEQYF	TGTGCCACCAAGCGGGAGGCCGGCGAGCAGTACTTC
.	.	TRBJ2-5	TRBV11-3	CASSLDIARGRETQYF	TGTGCCAGCAGCTTAGATATAGCGAGGGGCAGAGAGACCCAGTACTTC
few	.	TRBJ1-3	TRBV9	CASSTGNTIYF	TGTGCCAGCAGCACTGGAAACACCATATATTTT
once	TRBD2	TRBJ2-1	TRBV18	CASSPRLAEGQSSYNEQFF	TGTGCCAGCTCACCACGACTAGCGGAGGGTCAAAGCTCCTACAATGAGCAGTTCTTC
.	.	TRBJ1-5	TRBV25-1	CASSEYGKDQPQHF	TGTGCCAGCAGTGAATATGGGAAGGATCAGCCCCAGCATTTT
.	.	TRBJ1-5	TRBV28	CASSPWWGNQPQHF	TGTGCCAGCAGCCCATGGTGGGGAAATCAGCCCCAGCATTTT
.	TRBD1	TRBJ1-1	TRBV29-1	CSVLGQGASMNTEAFF	TGCAGCGTTTTGGGGCAGGGGGCCAGTATGAACACTGAAGCTTTCTTT
.	.	TRBJ2-1	TRBV19	CASSITRGRGEQFF	TGTGCCAGTAGTATAACCAGGGGGCGGGGGGAGCAGTTCTTC